The 24 T cell receptor beta chains below all came from one sample that was sequenced in a study of shared clonotypes between healthy human individuals. TCRdb's copy holds only in-frame clones and misses some; the assay was immunoSEQ multiplex PCR. The sample shows 2 million to 2.5 million clones, roughly 95% of them seen only once. Sequenced input: naive CD4+ T cells sorted from blood. Stated subset: CD45RA+ positively selected. The receptor source for this set is a man younger than 30 in good health.

This clone appeared a single time. This chain links TRBV7-2 with TRBJ1-1; D gene unclear. The V end lost 2 bases, the J end lost 0 bases, and 7 bases lay between the germline ends. The CDR3 extends over 14 amino acids. The germline V gene has CDR1 SGHTA and CDR2 FQGNSA. The CDR3 DNA is TGTGCCAGCAGCTTAACCCAGGTGAACACTGAAGCTTTCTTT. It encodes CASSLTQVNTEAFF.

The V call is TRBV28, the J call TRBJ2-7; D is unclear. Germline V gene sequence: CDR1 MDHEN, CDR2 SYDVKM. This CDR3 is built from 13 residues. Trimming cost V 5 bases and J 2 bases, with 10 bases left between them. In DNA form, the CDR3 reads TGTGCCAGCAGTAGCCAGAGACCCTACGAGCAGTACTTC. It yields the protein CASSSQRPYEQYF. The variable domain in full, completed from reference TRBV28 and TRBJ2-7, reads DVKVTQSSRYLVKRTGEKVFLECVQDMDHENMFWYRQDPGLGLRLIYFSYDVKMKEKGDIPEGYSVSREKKERFSLILESASTNQTSMYLCASSSQRPYEQYFGPGTRLTVT.

The V and J genes are TRBV7-2 and TRBJ2-5, with TRBD2 as a possible D gene (6 bases). Trimming stripped 1 base from V and 4 bases from J, with 19 bases between. This CDR3 is 17 amino acids long. Germline V gene lookup returns CDR1 SGHTA and CDR2 FQGNSA. The CDR3: CASSLVGTVRGGETQYF. The CDR3 DNA sequence: TGTGCCAGCAGCTTAGTCGGGACGGTACGGGGAGGAGAGACCCAGTACTTC.

The genes are TRBV2 and TRBJ1-1, with unresolved D. V shed 6 bases and J shed 7 bases, with 15 bases lying between them. Per the germline V gene, CDR1 is SNHLY and CDR2 is FYNNEI. The CDR3 is made up of 13 amino acids. The DNA for the CDR3 is TGTGCCAGCAGAAACGGAGGGAGAGGTGAAGCTTTCTTT. Translating it yields CASRNGGRGEAFF.

This clone has a single count. V is TRBV19 and J is TRBJ2-4; D is uncertain. The CDR3 has 13 residues. V was pared by 4 bases and J by 0 bases, with 4 bases between. Germline-derived CDR1 and CDR2 are LNHDA and SQIVND (reference sequence). The CDR3: CASSTLAKNIQYF. The CDR3 region has the DNA TGTGCCAGTAGTACCTTAGCCAAAAACATTCAGTACTTC.

The chain has TRBV7-2 and TRBJ2-3, with 8 bases fitting TRBD2. The CDR3 runs 16 residues. J lost 0 bases, V lost 5 bases, and 7 bases had no gene match. In germline, CDR1 is SGHTA, CDR2 FQGNSA. CDR3 DNA: TGTGCCAGCAGCCCACGACTAGCGACCAGCACAGATACGCAGTATTTT. Translated, it gives CASSPRLATSTDTQYF. Complete variable domain (other parts from reference TRBV7-2 and TRBJ2-3): GAGVSQSPSNKVTEKGKDVELRCDPISGHTALYWYRQSLGQGLEFLIYFQGNSAPDKSGLPSDRFSAERTGGSVSTLTIQRTQQEDSAVYLCASSPRLATSTDTQYFGPGTRLTVL.

The V call is TRBV30, the J call TRBJ2-4, with TRBD2 as a possible D gene (5 bases). The CDR3 loop spans 14 amino acids. The V end was cut by 3 bases, the J end by 4 bases, with 13 bases between. Germline lookup yields CDR1 GTSNPN and CDR2 SVGIG (reference sequence). CDR3 sequence reads: CAWSPTRAKNIQYF. The CDR3 region has the DNA TGTGCCTGGAGCCCCACTAGGGCAAAAAACATTCAGTACTTC.

Comment on this clone: Within the sample, other DNA sequences also encode this same CDR3. V and J are TRBV4-3 and TRBJ1-1; D may be TRBD1 (5 bases). The CDR3 consists of 13 residues. Germline V gene sequence: CDR1 LGHNA, CDR2 YSLEER. Trimming removed 4 bases at V and 1 base at J, with 7 bases between. The CDR3 DNA follows: TGCGCCAGCAGCCCGCAGGGGAACACTGAAGCTTTCTTT. This sequence encodes CASSPQGNTEAFF.

The chain joins TRBV6-5 to TRBJ1-2; the match to TRBD1 covers 10 bases. The CDR3 spans 13 residues. Trimming cost V 9 bases and J 3 bases; bases outside gene matches: 4. Per germline, CDR1 MNHEY and CDR2 SVGAGI. The CDR3 sequence: CASSGTGDYGYTF. The CDR3 DNA is TGTGCCAGTTCCGGGACAGGGGACTATGGCTACACCTTC.

This chain connects TRBV7-2 to TRBJ2-1; D is undetermined. Looked up from germline, CDR1 is SGHTA and CDR2 is FQGNSA. The CDR3 is 14 residues long. V lost 2 bases, J lost 6 bases, and 11 bases lay in between. This CDR3 reads CASSLMNWSNEQFF. For the CDR3, the DNA is TGTGCCAGCAGCTTAATGAACTGGAGCAATGAGCAGTTCTTC.

The J gene is TRBJ2-7, the V gene TRBV14; D is perhaps TRBD1 (6 bases). The CDR3 is 14 residues long. CDR1 is SGHDN, CDR2 FVKESK, per germline. The germline V and J ends were trimmed by 4 bases and 2 bases, with 12 bases remaining between them. The CDR3 loop is CASSPIQGTYEQYF. CDR3 bases: TGTGCCAGCAGCCCAATACAGGGCACCTACGAGCAGTACTTC. The full variable domain, its missing parts supplied by reference TRBV14 and TRBJ2-7, is EAGVTQFPSHSVIEKGQTVTLRCDPISGHDNLYWYRRVMGKEIKFLLHFVKESKQDESGMPNNRFLAERTGGTYSTLKVQPAELEDSGVYFCASSPIQGTYEQYFGPGTRLTVT.

The chain links TRBV2 to TRBJ2-3; D may correspond to TRBD1 or TRBD2 (5 bases each). V lost 2 bases to trimming and J lost 0 bases, with 9 bases between them. CDR1 is SNHLY and CDR2 is FYNNEI in the germline V gene. This CDR3 is built from 15 residues. As DNA, the CDR3 is TGTGCCAGCAGTGAATTAGAGGGGAGCACAGATACGCAGTATTTT. Residues: CASSELEGSTDTQYF.

This clone has only one observation. This rearrangement joins TRBV14 to TRBJ1-3; 9 bases align to TRBD1. CDR1 SGHDN and CDR2 FVKESK come from the germline V gene. The CDR3 extends over 17 amino acids. V was pared by 4 bases and J by 0 bases, with 7 bases of the junction left unmatched. The CDR3 sequence: CASSRRTGARSGNTIYF. The CDR3 nucleotides are TGTGCCAGCAGCCGTAGGACAGGGGCCCGCTCTGGAAACACCATATATTTT. The full variable domain, with the rest looked up from reference TRBV14 and TRBJ1-3, is EAGVTQFPSHSVIEKGQTVTLRCDPISGHDNLYWYRRVMGKEIKFLLHFVKESKQDESGMPNNRFLAERTGGTYSTLKVQPAELEDSGVYFCASSRRTGARSGNTIYFGEGSWLTVV.

The V gene is TRBV4-1, the J gene TRBJ2-1, with TRBD1 matching over 10 bases. The CDR3 spans 18 residues. V lost 4 bases to trimming and J lost 9 bases; unmatched junction nucleotides: 18. In germline, CDR1 is MGHRA, CDR2 YSYEKL. The CDR3 is CASSLKVMTGGVSSEQFF. CDR3 in DNA: TGCGCCAGCAGCCTTAAAGTTATGACAGGGGGCGTATCCAGTGAGCAGTTCTTC.

The J gene is TRBJ1-5, the V gene TRBV7-2, with D perhaps TRBD1 (5 bases). Per germline, CDR1 SGHTA and CDR2 FQGNSA. The germline V and J ends were trimmed by 4 bases and 3 bases, with 10 bases remaining between them. The CDR3 is made up of 14 amino acids. Here the CDR3 reads CASSSRDFNQPQHF. CDR3 sequence (DNA): TGTGCCAGCAGCTCCCGGGACTTCAATCAGCCCCAGCATTTT. The complete variable domain, with remaining parts taken from reference TRBV7-2 and TRBJ1-5, reads GAGVSQSPSNKVTEKGKDVELRCDPISGHTALYWYRQSLGQGLEFLIYFQGNSAPDKSGLPSDRFSAERTGGSVSTLTIQRTQQEDSAVYLCASSSRDFNQPQHFGDGTRLSIL.

The chain joins TRBV12-5 to TRBJ2-2; 14 bases are shared with TRBD2. This CDR3 is built from 15 residues. Germline V gives CDR1 LGHNT, CDR2 FRNRAP. J gave up 8 bases and V 5 bases, and 4 bases lay outside the gene matches. CDR3 in amino acids: CASGAGLAGAGELFF. The CDR3 nucleotides read TGTGCTAGTGGTGCGGGACTAGCGGGAGCAGGGGAGCTGTTTTTT.

The rearrangement links TRBV6-5 to TRBJ1-1; 8 nucleotides align to TRBD1. CDR1 and CDR2 (germline): MNHEY, SVGAGI. J gave up 4 bases and V 6 bases, and 7 bases lay outside the gene matches. The CDR3 runs to 14 residues. CDR3: CASRIGQGSTEAFF. The CDR3 region has the DNA TGTGCCAGCAGGATCGGACAGGGCAGCACTGAAGCTTTCTTT.

The V gene is TRBV7-9, the J gene TRBJ1-4, with TRBD1 matching 7 bases. Germline CDR1 reads SEHNR; CDR2 reads FQNEAQ (reference sequence). The V segment lost 5 bases and the J segment 6 bases; nucleotides outside the gene matches: 9. The CDR3 consists of 15 residues. CDR3 amino acids: CASSKQGLEDEKLFF. DNA for the CDR3: TGTGCCAGCAGCAAACAGGGGTTGGAGGATGAAAAACTGTTTTTT.

The chain employs TRBV10-1 and TRBJ1-1; D gene ambiguous. The germline V and J ends were trimmed by 4 bases and 2 bases, with 8 bases remaining between them. The CDR3 covers 13 residues. Germline V gene data show CDR1 as WNHNN and CDR2 as SYGVQD (reference sequence). The CDR3 protein is CASSGGYNTEAFF. In DNA form, the CDR3 reads TGCGCCAGCAGTGGTGGCTATAACACTGAAGCTTTCTTT.

The chain employs TRBV30 and TRBJ1-4; 8 bases line up with TRBD1. Per the germline V gene, CDR1 is GTSNPN and CDR2 is SVGIG (reference sequence). Losses at the gene ends were 6 bases for V and 6 bases for J; bases not matched to a gene: 6. This CDR3 region has 13 residues. The CDR3 DNA sequence: TGTGCCTGCCAGGGGGCTAATGATGAAAAACTGTTTTTT. It translates to CACQGANDEKLFF.

This clone was detected only a few times. The rearrangement uses TRBV30 and TRBJ1-1; unclear D gene. V dropped 0 bases and J dropped 0 bases, with 11 bases sitting between them. CDR1 GTSNPN and CDR2 SVGIG come from the germline V gene (reference sequence). The CDR3 runs to 15 residues. This CDR3 is CAWSVETLVNTEAFF. The CDR3 DNA is TGTGCCTGGAGTGTCGAGACACTGGTGAACACTGAAGCTTTCTTT.

V is TRBV7-3 and J is TRBJ1-2; 8 nucleotides align to TRBD1. Germline CDR1 SGHTA, CDR2 FQGTGA. Trimming at V came to 5 bases and at J to 3 bases, leaving 11 bases not matched to a gene. The CDR3 is made up of 16 amino acids. The CDR3 is CASSTDRDTQDYGYTF. The CDR3 DNA reads as TGTGCCAGCAGCACGGACAGGGATACTCAGGACTATGGCTACACCTTC.

This chain's CDR3 is CASTPAGGVQETQYF. The CDR3 coding sequence is TGTGCCAGCACCCCCGCGGGGGGCGTCCAAGAGACCCAGTACTTC. V gene TRBV6-1 combines with J gene TRBJ2-5; 8 bases fit TRBD2. V gave up 7 bases and J gave up 1 base; unmatched junction bases: 8. The CDR3 runs to 15 residues. Germline V CDR1 and CDR2: MNHNS, SASEGT.

V is TRBV2 and J is TRBJ2-5, with 15 bases fitting TRBD2. This CDR3 is 13 amino acids long. The junction had 4 bases not matched to a gene; V was cut back by 4 bases and J by 13 bases. Germline CDR1 and CDR2: SNHLY and FYNNEI. CDR3: CASSAGLAGGPYF. DNA of the CDR3: TGTGCCAGCAGTGCGGGACTAGCGGGAGGCCCGTACTTC.